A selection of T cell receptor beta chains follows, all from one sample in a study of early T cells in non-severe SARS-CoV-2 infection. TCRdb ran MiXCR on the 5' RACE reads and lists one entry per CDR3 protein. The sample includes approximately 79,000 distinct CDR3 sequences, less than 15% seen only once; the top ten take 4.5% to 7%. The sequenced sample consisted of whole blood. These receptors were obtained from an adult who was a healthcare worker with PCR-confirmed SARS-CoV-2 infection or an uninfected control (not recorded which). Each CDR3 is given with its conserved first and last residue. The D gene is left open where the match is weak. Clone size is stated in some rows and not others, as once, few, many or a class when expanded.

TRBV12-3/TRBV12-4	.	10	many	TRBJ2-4	CASSLHIQYF	TGTGCCAGCAGTTTACACATTCAGTACTTC
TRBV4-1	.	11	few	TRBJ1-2	CASSQDRGYTF	TGCGCCAGCAGCCAAGATCGCGGCTACACCTTC
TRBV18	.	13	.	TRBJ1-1	CASLSPSLTEAFF	TGTGCCAGCTTATCACCGAGCCTCACTGAAGCTTTCTTT
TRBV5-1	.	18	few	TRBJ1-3	CASSLNEIAGGSGNTIYF	TGCGCCAGCAGCTTGAATGAAATCGCTGGGGGCTCTGGAAACACCATATATTTT
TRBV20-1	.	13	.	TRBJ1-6	CSAMAGINSPLHF	TGCAGTGCTATGGCAGGGATAAATTCACCCCTCCACTTT
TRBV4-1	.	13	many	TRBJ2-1	CASSQAPVFRQFF	TGCGCCAGCAGCCAAGCTCCGGTCTTTAGGCAGTTCTTC
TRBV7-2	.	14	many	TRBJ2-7	CASSDRDWSYEQYF	TGTGCCAGCAGCGACCGGGACTGGTCCTACGAGCAGTACTTC
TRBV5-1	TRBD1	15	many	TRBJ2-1	CASSWPGGADNEQFF	TGCGCCAGCAGCTGGCCAGGGGGCGCGGACAATGAGCAGTTCTTC
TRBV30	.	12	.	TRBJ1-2	CAWRRGNYGYTF	TGTGCCTGGAGAAGGGGGAACTATGGCTACACCTTC
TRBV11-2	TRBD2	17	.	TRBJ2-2	CASSSPTRAGPTGELFF	TGTGCCAGCAGTTCCCCCACGCGAGCGGGACCGACCGGGGAGCTGTTTTTT
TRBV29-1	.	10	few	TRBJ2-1	CSVDGYEQFF	TGCAGCGTTGACGGGTATGAGCAGTTCTTC
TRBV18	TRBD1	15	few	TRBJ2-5	CASYRGTGGQETQYF	TGTGCCAGCTACCGGGGAACAGGGGGCCAAGAGACCCAGTACTTC
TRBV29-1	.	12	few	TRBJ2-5	CSVEGLEETQYF	TGCAGCGTGGAAGGACTGGAAGAGACCCAGTACTTC
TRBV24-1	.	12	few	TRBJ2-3	CATSDVADTQYF	TGTGCCACCAGTGACGTCGCAGATACGCAGTATTTT
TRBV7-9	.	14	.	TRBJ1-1	CASNARDLNTEAFF	TGTGCCAGCAACGCGCGGGATTTAAACACTGAAGCTTTCTTT
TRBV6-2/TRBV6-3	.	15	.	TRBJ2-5	CASSYSATSQETQYF	TGTGCCAGCAGTTACTCGGCGACCAGCCAAGAGACCCAGTACTTC
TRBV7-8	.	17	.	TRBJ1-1	CASSLAIQRRVNTEAFF	TGTGCCAGCAGCTTAGCGATACAGCGGAGGGTGAACACTGAAGCTTTCTTT
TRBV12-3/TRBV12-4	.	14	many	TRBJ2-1	CASSLGRTSNEQFF	TGTGCCAGCAGTTTAGGCAGGACTTCCAATGAGCAGTTCTTC
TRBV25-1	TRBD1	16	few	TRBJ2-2	CASSSLGQGHTGELFF	TGTGCCAGCAGTAGTCTAGGACAGGGCCACACCGGGGAGCTGTTTTTT
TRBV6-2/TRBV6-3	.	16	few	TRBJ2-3	CASSLIKRDGTDTQYF	TGTGCCAGCAGTTTAATCAAGCGCGACGGTACAGATACGCAGTATTTT
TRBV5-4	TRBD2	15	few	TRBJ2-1	CASSHKRGGPNEQFF	TGTGCCAGCAGCCACAAGCGGGGGGGCCCCAATGAGCAGTTCTTC
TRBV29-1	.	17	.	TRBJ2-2	CSARGAEGSPNTGELFF	TGCAGCGCCCGGGGGGCAGAAGGTTCCCCGAACACCGGGGAGCTGTTTTTT
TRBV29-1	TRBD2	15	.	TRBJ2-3	CSALQTSGLTDTQYF	TGCAGCGCCCTCCAGACTAGCGGGCTGACAGATACGCAGTATTTT
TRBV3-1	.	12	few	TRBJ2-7	CASSRGGLEQYF	TGTGCCAGCAGCCGAGGGGGGCTCGAGCAGTACTTC
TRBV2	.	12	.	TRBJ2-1	CASSKRSNEQFF	TGTGCCAGCAGTAAAAGGAGCAATGAGCAGTTCTTC
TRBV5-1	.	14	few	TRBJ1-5	CASSKNPGDQPQHF	TGCGCCAGCAGCAAAAACCCGGGAGATCAGCCCCAGCATTTT
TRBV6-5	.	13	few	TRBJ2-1	CASSLTSNNEQFF	TGTGCCAGCAGTCTGACTAGTAACAATGAGCAGTTCTTC
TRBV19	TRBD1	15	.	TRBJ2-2	CASTRDSRFTGELFF	TGTGCCAGTACCAGGGACAGCAGATTCACCGGGGAGCTGTTTTTT
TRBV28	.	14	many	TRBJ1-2	CASSLVVGLHGYTF	TGTGCCAGCAGTTTAGTGGTGGGATTGCATGGCTACACCTTC
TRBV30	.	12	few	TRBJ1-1	CAWTRDTGEAFF	TGTGCCTGGACCCGGGACACTGGTGAAGCTTTCTTT
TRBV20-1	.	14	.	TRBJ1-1	CSARPRVLSSEAFF	TGCAGTGCTAGACCCAGGGTTCTATCTTCTGAAGCTTTCTTT
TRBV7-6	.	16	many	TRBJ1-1	CASSLPAGGGNTEAFF	TGTGCCAGCAGCTTACCCGCCGGGGGCGGGAACACTGAAGCTTTCTTT